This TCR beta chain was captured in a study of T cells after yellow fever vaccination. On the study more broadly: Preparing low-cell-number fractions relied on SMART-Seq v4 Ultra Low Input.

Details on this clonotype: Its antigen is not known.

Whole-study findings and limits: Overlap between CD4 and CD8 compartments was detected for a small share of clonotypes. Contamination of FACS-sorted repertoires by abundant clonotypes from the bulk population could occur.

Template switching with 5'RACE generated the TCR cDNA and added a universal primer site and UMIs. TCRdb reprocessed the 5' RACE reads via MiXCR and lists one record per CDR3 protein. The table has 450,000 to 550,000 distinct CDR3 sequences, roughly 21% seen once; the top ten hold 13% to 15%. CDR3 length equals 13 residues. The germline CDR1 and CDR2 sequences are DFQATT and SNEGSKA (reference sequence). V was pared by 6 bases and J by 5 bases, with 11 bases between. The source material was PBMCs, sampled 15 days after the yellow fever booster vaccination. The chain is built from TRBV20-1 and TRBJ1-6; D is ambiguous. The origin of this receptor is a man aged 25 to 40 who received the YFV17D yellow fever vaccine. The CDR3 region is CSATRSHNSPLHF. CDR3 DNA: TGCAGTGCCACCAGATCCCATAATTCACCCCTCCACTTT.